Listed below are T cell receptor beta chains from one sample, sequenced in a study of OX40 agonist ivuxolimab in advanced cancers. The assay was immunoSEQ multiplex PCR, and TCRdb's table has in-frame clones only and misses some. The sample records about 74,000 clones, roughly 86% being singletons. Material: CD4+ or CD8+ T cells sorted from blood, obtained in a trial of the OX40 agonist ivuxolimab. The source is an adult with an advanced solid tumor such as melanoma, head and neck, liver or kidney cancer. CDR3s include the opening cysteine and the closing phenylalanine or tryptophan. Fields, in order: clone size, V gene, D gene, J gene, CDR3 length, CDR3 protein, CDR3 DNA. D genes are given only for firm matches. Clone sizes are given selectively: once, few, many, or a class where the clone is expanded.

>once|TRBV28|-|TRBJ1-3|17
CASSLYILVGSGNTIYF
TGTGCCAGCAGTTTATACATTCTCGTTGGCTCTGGAAACACCATATATTTT
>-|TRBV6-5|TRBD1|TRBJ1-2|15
CASRRGTGLNYGYTF
TGTGCCAGCAGAAGAGGGACAGGGCTTAACTATGGCTACACCTTC
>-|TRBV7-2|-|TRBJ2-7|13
CASSLASFYEQYF
TGTGCCAGCAGCTTAGCTAGTTTCTACGAGCAGTACTTC
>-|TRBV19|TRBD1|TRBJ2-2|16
CASSIGGQGIVGELFF
TGTGCCAGTAGTATAGGGGGACAGGGAATAGTCGGGGAGCTGTTTTTT
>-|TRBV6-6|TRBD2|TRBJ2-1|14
CASRLTSTVNEQFF
TGTGCCAGCAGGTTGACTAGCACGGTCAATGAGCAGTTCTTC
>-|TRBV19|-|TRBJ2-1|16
CASSRQRGYSYNEQFF
TGTGCCAGTAGTCGCCAAAGAGGATACTCCTACAATGAGCAGTTCTTC
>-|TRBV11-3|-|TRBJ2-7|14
CASSLGPSSYEQYF
TGTGCCAGCAGCTTGGGTCCGAGCTCCTACGAGCAGTACTTC
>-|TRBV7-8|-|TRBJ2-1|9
CASSPTGFF
TGTGCCAGCAGCCCCACGGGGTTCTTC
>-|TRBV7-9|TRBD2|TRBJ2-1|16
CASSTFSGGADNEQFF
TGTGCCAGCAGCACCTTTAGCGGGGGGGCTGACAATGAGCAGTTCTTC
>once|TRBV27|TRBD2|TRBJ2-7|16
CASHYLVAGGNYEQYF
TGTGCCAGCCACTACTTGGTAGCGGGAGGAAACTACGAGCAGTACTTC
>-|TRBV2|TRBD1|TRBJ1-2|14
CASSDGGTGAGYTF
TGTGCCAGCAGTGATGGAGGTACAGGGGCGGGCTACACCTTC
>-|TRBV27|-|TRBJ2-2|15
CASSSRAPGTGELFF
TGTGCCAGCAGTTCCCGGGCCCCGGGGACCGGGGAGCTGTTTTTT
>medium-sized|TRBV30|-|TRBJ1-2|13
CAWSVLSSSGYTF
TGTGCCTGGAGTGTATTAAGTAGCTCTGGCTACACCTTC
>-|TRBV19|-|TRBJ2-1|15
CASSIWDTRNNEQFF
TGTGCCAGTAGTATTTGGGACACTCGCAACAATGAGCAGTTCTTC
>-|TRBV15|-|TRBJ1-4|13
CATSRDQGEKLFF
TGTGCCACCAGCAGAGATCAAGGTGAAAAACTGTTTTTT
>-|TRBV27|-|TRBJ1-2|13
CASMGVLADGYTF
TGTGCCAGCATGGGGGTTTTAGCGGATGGCTACACCTTC
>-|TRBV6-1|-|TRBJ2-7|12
CASSGTVYEQYF
TGTGCCAGCAGTGGCACAGTCTACGAGCAGTACTTC
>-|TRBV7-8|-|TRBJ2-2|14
CASSWGLLTGELFF
TGTGCCAGCAGCTGGGGGCTTCTCACCGGGGAGCTGTTTTTT
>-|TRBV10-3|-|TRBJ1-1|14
CAIGNVGGRSEAFF
TGTGCCATCGGAAATGTGGGGGGCCGGTCCGAAGCTTTCTTT
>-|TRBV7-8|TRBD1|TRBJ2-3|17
CASSADRVPSSTDTQYF
TGTGCCAGCAGCGCGGACAGGGTTCCCTCTAGCACAGATACGCAGTATTTT
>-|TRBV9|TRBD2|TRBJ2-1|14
CASSVAGGVNEQFF
TGTGCCAGCAGCGTAGCGGGAGGGGTGAATGAGCAGTTCTTC
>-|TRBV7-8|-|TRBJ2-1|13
CASSFQYYNEQFF
TGTGCCAGCAGCTTCCAATACTACAATGAGCAGTTCTTC
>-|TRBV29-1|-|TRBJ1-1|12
CSVGGPGTEAFF
TGCAGCGTTGGCGGTCCGGGCACTGAAGCTTTCTTT
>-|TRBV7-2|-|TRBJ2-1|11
CASRSRGPLFF
TGTGCCAGCCGATCGCGGGGTCCCTTGTTCTTC
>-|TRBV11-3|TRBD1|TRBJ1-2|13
CASSDRADYGYTF
TGTGCCAGCAGTGACAGGGCAGACTATGGCTACACCTTC
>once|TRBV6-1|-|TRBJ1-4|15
CASRRQPQTNEKLFF
TGTGCCAGCAGGAGACAGCCACAGACTAATGAAAAACTGTTTTTT
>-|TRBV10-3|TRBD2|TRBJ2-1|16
CAISRLAGGPYNEQFF
TGTGCCATCAGTAGACTAGCGGGGGGCCCTTACAATGAGCAGTTCTTC
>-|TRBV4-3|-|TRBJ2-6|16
CASSQEFHRGANVLTF
TGCGCCAGCAGCCAAGAATTCCACCGCGGGGCCAACGTCCTGACTTTC
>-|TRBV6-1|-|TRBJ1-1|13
CASSELVRTEAFF
TGTGCCAGCAGTGAACTAGTTCGCACTGAAGCTTTCTTT
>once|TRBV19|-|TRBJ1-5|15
CASSHGSLVYQPQHF
TGTGCCAGTAGTCACGGGAGTCTAGTGTATCAGCCCCAGCATTTT
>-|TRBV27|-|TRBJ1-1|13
CAILNRDNTEAFF
TGTGCCATCCTCAACCGAGATAACACTGAAGCTTTCTTT
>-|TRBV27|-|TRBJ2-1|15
CASSSYREDYNEQFF
TGTGCCAGCAGTAGTTACAGGGAAGACTACAATGAGCAGTTCTTC
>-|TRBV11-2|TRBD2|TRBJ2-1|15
CASTATSGDYNEQFF
TGTGCCAGTACAGCCACTAGCGGGGATTACAATGAGCAGTTCTTC
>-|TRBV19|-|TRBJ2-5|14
CASSIGAGRETQYF
TGTGCCAGTAGTATAGGGGCAGGCCGAGAGACCCAGTACTTC
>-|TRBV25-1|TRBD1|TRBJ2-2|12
CASQGAVGELFF
TGTGCCAGTCAGGGGGCGGTCGGGGAGCTGTTTTTT
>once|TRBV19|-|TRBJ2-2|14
CASSRGLFPGELFF
TGTGCCAGTAGTAGGGGCCTGTTCCCCGGGGAGCTGTTTTTT
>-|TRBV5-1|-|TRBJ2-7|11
CASRTGREQYF
TGCGCCAGCAGAACAGGACGCGAGCAGTACTTC
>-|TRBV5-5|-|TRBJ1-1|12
CASSGIESEAFF
TGTGCCAGCAGCGGAATAGAATCTGAAGCTTTCTTT
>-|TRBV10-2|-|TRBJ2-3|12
CASSEMGGQQYF
TGCGCCAGCAGTGAAATGGGGGGGCAGCAGTATTTT
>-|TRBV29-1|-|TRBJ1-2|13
CSVEPGGGYGYTF
TGCAGCGTTGAGCCCGGGGGAGGCTATGGCTACACCTTC
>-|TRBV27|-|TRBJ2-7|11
CASSFGGEQYF
TGTGCCAGCAGTTTTGGGGGCGAGCAGTACTTC
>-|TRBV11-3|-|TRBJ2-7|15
CASSLGLLGSYEQYF
TGTGCCAGCAGCTTAGGACTATTAGGGTCCTACGAGCAGTACTTC
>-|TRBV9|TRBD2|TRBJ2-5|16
CASSATTSGGEETQYF
TGTGCCAGCAGCGCAACGACTAGCGGGGGGGAAGAGACCCAGTACTTC
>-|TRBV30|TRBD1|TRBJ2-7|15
CAWRHPGQGTYEQYF
TGTGCCTGGAGGCACCCGGGACAGGGTACCTACGAGCAGTACTTC
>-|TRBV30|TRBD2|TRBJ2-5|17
CAWSLIRTSGKQETQYF
TGTGCCTGGAGCCTCATAAGGACTAGCGGGAAACAAGAGACCCAGTACTTC
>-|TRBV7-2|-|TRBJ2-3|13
CASSLAVADTQYF
TGTGCCAGCAGCTTAGCCGTAGCGGATACGCAGTATTTT
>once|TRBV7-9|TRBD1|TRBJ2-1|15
CASSGTGGLVPEQFF
TGTGCCAGCAGCGGGACAGGGGGCCTCGTGCCCGAGCAGTTCTTC
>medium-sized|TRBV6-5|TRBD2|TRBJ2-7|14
CASSLSGMGYEQYF
TGTGCCAGCAGTCTTAGCGGGATGGGCTACGAGCAGTACTTC